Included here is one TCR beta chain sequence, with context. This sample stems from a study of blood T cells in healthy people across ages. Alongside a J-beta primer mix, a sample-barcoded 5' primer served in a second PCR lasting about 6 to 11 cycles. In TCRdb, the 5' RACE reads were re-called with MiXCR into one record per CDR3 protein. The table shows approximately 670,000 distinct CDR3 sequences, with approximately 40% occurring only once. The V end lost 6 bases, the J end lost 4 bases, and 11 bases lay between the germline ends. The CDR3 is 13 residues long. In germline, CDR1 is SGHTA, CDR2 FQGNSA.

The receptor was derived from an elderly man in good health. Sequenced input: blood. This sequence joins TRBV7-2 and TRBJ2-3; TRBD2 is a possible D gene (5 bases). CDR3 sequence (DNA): TGTGCCAGCAGTTCCACTAGGGCAGATACGCAGTATTTT. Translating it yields CASSSTRADTQYF.